This T cell receptor (beta chain) came from a study of cytomegalovirus exposure and HLA in healthy donors. The CDR3 has 14 residues. Looked up from germline, CDR1 is MGHDK and CDR2 is SYGVNS. Trimming pared 11 bases from V and 2 bases from J, leaving 18 bases between. Primers: 60 Vbeta forward and 13 Jbeta reverse. Sequencing was performed with immunoSEQ multiplex PCR; in TCRdb, only in-frame clones are kept and a portion is missing. Of around 150,000 clones listed, about 80% are singletons. The sequence derives from a young man in good health and CMV-seropositive. What was sequenced was PBMCs. The rearrangement joins TRBV25-1 to TRBJ1-2, with a possible D match to TRBD1 (6 bases). DNA of the CDR3: TGTGCCCAAAAGGGGGGGTACCTAAACTATGGCTACACCTTC. As protein: CAQKGGYLNYGYTF.